The 3 T cell receptor beta chains reported below all come from one sample, sequenced in a study of a mutant IDH1 vaccine in newly diagnosed glioma. This sample's time point: week 47, end of study. A 20-mer mutant IDH1 peptide at 300 ug was injected subcutaneously with topical imiquimod. Method: immunoSEQ multiplex PCR; TCRdb's copy keeps in-frame clones and lacks some. The profile shows about 56,000 clones, over 70% of them singletons. These TCRs' antigens remain unknown. The sequencing used PBMCs, collected from a glioma patient whose treatment included an IDH1 peptide vaccine. The receptors were gathered from a man in his fifties or sixties with glioma.

The chain carries TRBV2 and TRBJ1-4; tentative D call: TRBD1 (5 bases). Looked up from germline, CDR1 is SNHLY and CDR2 is FYNNEI. The CDR3 spans 14 residues. Between the trimmed V and J ends, which lost 7 bases and 7 bases, there was a span of 16 bases. The CDR3 DNA is TGTGCCAGCAAGATGACAGCGACGGGTGAAAAACTGTTTTTT. It translates to CASKMTATGEKLFF.

This clone was counted a single time. The chain recombines TRBV4-3 with TRBJ1-1; D is possibly TRBD1 (6 bases). Trimming pared 0 bases from V and 2 bases from J, leaving 10 bases between. Per germline, CDR1 LGHNA and CDR2 YSLEER. This CDR3 is built from 15 residues. The CDR3, as DNA: TGCGCCAGCAGCCAAGATTGGGGGCCCAACACTGAAGCTTTCTTT. Protein product: CASSQDWGPNTEAFF.

This chain uses TRBV6-5 with TRBJ2-7; TRBD1 matches 9 bases. Germline V lookup: CDR1 MNHEY, CDR2 SVGAGI. The CDR3 totals 15 residues. V was clipped by 4 bases and J by 0 bases; unmatched bases: 4. CDR3 DNA: TGTGCCAGCAGTTCCCCGACAGGGGGCTCCTACGAGCAGTACTTC. This translates into CASSSPTGGSYEQYF.